This entry concerns a single TCR beta chain. The antigen it recognizes is unknown. The sample holds no much larger clone one base away, and base qualities are not on file. The cohort consisted of 666 healthy bone marrow donors. At the time of sampling, every cohort member was nominally healthy, though immune exposures that went unrecorded were likely present. The donor tested CMV seronegative and was one of the 352 seronegative cohort members. A peripheral blood sample was provided by each donor, and peripheral blood mononuclear cells were used for TCR beta sequencing. Genomic DNA was extracted from the blood cell samples with the Qiagen DNeasy Blood Extraction Kit. The CDR3 numbers 14 residues from cysteine through phenylalanine. CDR3 DNA is the only sequence kept; it has 42 bases, read in frame from the first base. CDR1 is given as SGHVS and CDR2 as FQNEAQ, both from the germline V gene. Here V drops 6 bases and J drops 7 bases, and the junction holds 11 bases not matched to any gene.

Preparation of the library involved the immunoSEQ multiplex PCR assay. The multiplex PCR relied on a mix of 60 forward primers for TCR Vbeta segments and 13 reverse primers for TCR Jbeta segments. Amplification of the CDR3 region of rearranged TCR beta genes was performed with a multiplex PCR assay on genomic DNA. The amplified TCR beta libraries were sequenced on the Illumina HiSeq System as 87-base-pair reads. The paper's data handling went like this. In a later analysis, tens of millions of unique TCR beta chains were counted across the roughly 670 repertoires, and around 10 million of these chains were shared by at least two donors. A nearest-neighbor algorithm error-corrected the raw reads and collapsed the reads into unique sequences, merging closely related sequences to remove PCR and sequencing errors. V, D and J gene segments were assigned by aligning CDR3 sequences to IMGT reference sequences. For a sequence to be retained, a match of at least six nucleotides to both a V gene segment and a J gene segment was required. Rearrangements were classified as productive when the CDR3 lacked stop codons and remained in frame with V and J, and all other rearrangements were classified as non-productive. CDR3 was defined by IMGT convention, running from the second conserved V-encoded cysteine to the conserved J-encoded phenylalanine. In an earlier analysis of more than 550 of the donors, sequences lacking an unambiguous match to a single V gene segment were excluded. An earlier analysis of fewer than 650 of the donors classified V segments as functional when productive rearrangements were above 56.7% and as segregating when the standard deviation between donors was above 5%. A statistical classification framework was developed to diagnose cytomegalovirus status using the catalog of TCR beta chain sequences. V and J gene assignment, in a later analysis, came from comparing TCR nucleotide sequences with IMGT/GENE-DB human TR gene sequences. In a later analysis, CDR3 sequences and most-parsimonious VDJ recombination scenarios were assigned using the TCRdist pipeline. In a later analysis, each TCR beta chain was defined by its CDR3 amino acid sequence together with its V-gene family, and reads without a unique V-gene family were excluded. To address suspected cross-contamination and a sequencing artifact, a later analysis removed a few hundred highly shared, low-generation-probability nucleotide sequences. In a later analysis, a clonal expansion index was calculated for each public chain from normalized within-repertoire ranks of inferred template counts. In a later analysis, generation probabilities were computed with a VDJ recombination model fitted to out-of-frame rearrangements, and the resulting probabilities were checked against IGoR. Hypergeometric tests were used in a later analysis to score TCR-TCR, TCR-HLA and TCR-CMV co-occurrence, with a repertoire-size bias correction applied to the TCR pairs. A later analysis estimated false discovery rates by permuting HLA or CMV assignments 20 times. A later analysis grouped co-occurring TCRs with DBSCAN, adding TCRdist sequence similarity when clustering within HLA-allele-positive subsets. Repertoires with fewer than 30,000 or more than 120,000 public chains, plus five repertoires with anomalous nucleotide sharing, were excluded from co-occurrence clustering. The clones in this table, taken by TCRdb from immuneACCESS, are in-frame only. Not every clone is retained; where verified, under half of the shortfall comes from an unresolved V gene, and the cause of the rest is unknown. V and J calls and clone size are given by that table; D and trimming were obtained from the DNA. Within this sample are 120,000 to 150,000 clones, with 79% of them counted one time only. The ten largest make up around 3.1% of the sample.

The data originate from a study of cytomegalovirus exposure and HLA in healthy donors (dated by TCRdb to the late 2010s). Regarding the research as a whole: An earlier analysis of several hundred of the donors reported about 280 Gb of sequence data and around 120 million unique TCR beta sequences obtained from about 179 million T cells. About 330 gigabases of sequencing data and roughly 80 million unique TCR sequences made up an early release that covered about 640 HLA-typed donors. Among the approximately 400 genotyped donors, 75% to 90% belonged to the genetic ancestry cluster associated with self-reported Caucasian donors. The aim of the study was to test whether cataloging public T cell receptors could identify signatures of past pathogen exposure. The T cell repertoires of 700 or so subjects were profiled by immunosequencing and related to cytomegalovirus serostatus. A separate validation cohort of 100 to 150 different subjects was used in addition to the roughly 720-subject first cohort. To predict cytomegalovirus infection status, the study brought together high-throughput TCR immunosequencing, statistical association of individual TCRs with disease status, and machine learning. In a later analysis, previously published TCR beta repertoires from more than 500 donors were re-analyzed and high-resolution HLA genotyping was added so that TCR occurrence patterns could be studied. Rather than drawing on any new phenotypic data, the later analysis identified candidate immune exposures from TCR beta sequences and the way those sequences occurred across donors. An earlier analysis of roughly 600 of the donors used high-throughput TCR beta sequencing to judge whether each TCR beta V gene segment behaved as functional or pseudogenic. Donor age, sex, ethnicity and CMV serostatus were collected together with the repertoire data. A later genetic analysis used genome-wide SNP genotypes for about 65% of the 666 donors, treating that subset as a discovery cohort. Every repertoire in the discovery cohort had been generated on one and the same sequencing platform. HLA typing included class I and class II loci at four-digit resolution. Typing coverage differed by locus: A, B, C, DRB1 and DQB1 were typed in roughly 620-640 donors, DQA1 in about 500, DPA1 in some 570, and DPB1 in just under 480. Because of strong linkage in the cohort, four or five DR-DQ haplotypes were treated as single units for association and clustering. On average, roughly 250,000 unique TCR beta nucleotide sequences were sequenced per donor among 300 to 500 genotyped donors of the cohort, with roughly 18% of those sequences being non-productive.

The full study reports these points: For the cohort, immune exposure information was limited to CMV serostatus. When HLA alleles, especially DR and DQ, strongly co-occurred, TCR associations were difficult to assign to individual alleles. A later genetic analysis associated a missense DCLRE1C variant with V-gene and J-gene trimming of TCR beta chains, and an independent cohort replicated the association. Some IMGT-functional V segments, including TRBV6-2 and TRBV6-3, could not be distinguished by the 87-base-pair reads and were therefore excluded. Most TCR sequences were observed very rarely across donors, whereas some public TCRs were present in many individuals. In a later analysis, HLA-associated TCR beta chains showed more clonal expansion and lower generation probabilities than non-associated chains that were equally common. The classifier was reported to diagnose cytomegalovirus status with high specificity and sensitivity in both the original cohort and the validation cohort. Correlated functional status among segregating V segments might reflect linkage disequilibrium, but an unknown experimental factor could not be ruled out. A further reported finding was that TCR beta sequences accurately predicted the HLA-A and HLA-B alleles for most subjects in the first cohort. According to a later analysis, parvovirus B19, influenza, CMV and Epstein-Barr virus appeared linked to several top co-occurrence clusters. In a later genetic analysis, fewer N-insertions in productive TCRs were reported among donors in an Asian-associated ancestry cluster than the roughly 700-donor mean. HLA typing was unavailable for some donors at each locus, so association tests used only the typed subset. The study listed 150 to 200 TCR beta chains as associated with cytomegalovirus. A later analysis found that TCR association rates varied across HLA loci, with DRB1 alleles showing the most associated TCRs and HLA-C alleles the fewest. Because counts were too low, roughly 16 rarely observed V segments, including chromosome 9 orphons, were left out of the earlier analysis of over 550 of the donors. In an earlier analysis of 450 to 750 of the donors, most TCR beta V segments appeared in productive rearrangements about 87% or about 30% of the time, broadly matching IMGT annotations. The sequencing pipeline was judged likely to have produced a cluster of highly shared sequence variants as a technical artifact. According to the authors, the approach could potentially be generalized to other disease states and immunological phenotypes. Three of the identified cytomegalovirus-associated TCR beta chains were confirmed in vitro to be specific for cytomegalovirus antigens. The cohort was sequenced for TCR beta chains only, and without alpha or paired-chain data the features that could be detected were limited. A later analysis found that most CMV-associated TCR beta chains appeared HLA-restricted, with HLA associations seemingly driven largely by CMV exposure. In a later analysis, around 17,000 TCR beta sequences were associated with specific HLA alleles at a false discovery rate of 0.05. The presence/absence analyses assumed that sequencing depth was roughly uniform across donors, and that assumption may not be true.

Sample: PBMCs. The TCR was taken from a female donor in good health and CMV-seronegative. The rearranged segments are TRBV7-8 and TRBJ2-5, and TRBD1 matches 7 of the central bases. The DNA sequence is given as TGTGCCAGCAGGTCGGGACAGAGCTCAGGGACCCAGTACTTC. Its product reads: CASRSGQSSGTQYF.